This TCR beta chain comes out of a study of blood T cell repertoires in COVID-19. Produced via immunoSEQ multiplex PCR; TCRdb's table is partial and in-frame only. The sample records about 270,000 clones, around 90% being singletons. This clone was observed a handful of times. Germline CDR1 reads SGHRS; CDR2 reads YFSETQ. The CDR3 loop spans 14 amino acids. J was trimmed by 10 bases and V by 4 bases; bases with no gene match: 8. In terms of age and location, participants ranged from roughly 18 to 95 years and lived in roughly 22 US areas. This chain connects TRBV5-1 to TRBJ1-4; the match to TRBD1 covers 9 bases. The source of this sequence is a woman aged 40-49 years with acute COVID-19. The source material was PBMCs or T cells enriched from blood (not recorded which). The CDR3 here is CASSQDRGLGKLFF. The CDR3 DNA reads TGCGCCAGCAGCCAGGACAGGGGACTTGGAAAACTGTTTTTT.